The rows below give T cell receptor beta chains drawn from one sample of a study of T cell repertoires in cytomegalovirus infection. TCRdb re-analysed the reads in MiXCR, keeping a single row per CDR3 protein. The sample shows about 740,000 distinct CDR3 sequences, about 40% of them seen only once. Input material: PBMCs. The receptor source for this set is a human donor in good health (CMV status not recorded). Some clones in this sample may be carry-over from other donors' samples. The CDR3 runs from the conserved cysteine through the conserved F or W. The order of the fields is clone size, D gene, V gene, J gene, CDR3 protein, CDR3 DNA. The D gene is left open where the match is weak. The listing skips clone size in some rows; elsewhere it reads once, few, many or a size class.

clone size: once
D gene: -
V gene: TRBV19
J gene: TRBJ2-1
CDR3 protein: CAISKTGSYNEQFF
CDR3 DNA: TGTGCCATTAGTAAAACAGGGTCCTACAATGAGCAGTTCTTC

clone size: many
D gene: -
V gene: TRBV19
J gene: TRBJ2-1
CDR3 protein: CASRQGSSYNEQFF
CDR3 DNA: TGTGCCAGCAGGCAAGGAAGCTCCTACAATGAGCAGTTCTTC

clone size: -
D gene: -
V gene: TRBV27
J gene: TRBJ2-1
CDR3 protein: CASSAGTDPLGYNEQFF
CDR3 DNA: TGTGCCAGCAGTGCCGGGACCGACCCCTTAGGGTACAATGAGCAGTTCTTC

clone size: many
D gene: -
V gene: TRBV12-3/TRBV12-4
J gene: TRBJ2-5
CDR3 protein: CASSLTRQPQETQYF
CDR3 DNA: TGTGCCAGCAGTTTGACGAGACAGCCCCAAGAGACCCAGTACTTC

clone size: -
D gene: TRBD1
V gene: TRBV29-1
J gene: TRBJ2-7
CDR3 protein: CSVRGGGSSYEQYF
CDR3 DNA: TGCAGCGTCCGAGGGGGCGGTAGCTCCTACGAGCAGTACTTC

clone size: -
D gene: -
V gene: TRBV28
J gene: TRBJ1-1
CDR3 protein: CASIGGGRTEAFF
CDR3 DNA: TGTGCCAGCATTGGAGGGGGTCGGACTGAAGCTTTCTTT

clone size: -
D gene: TRBD2
V gene: TRBV27
J gene: TRBJ2-7
CDR3 protein: CASSPSQVAGDDEQYF
CDR3 DNA: TGTGCCAGCAGTCCCAGTCAGGTAGCGGGAGACGACGAGCAGTACTTC

clone size: few
D gene: TRBD1
V gene: TRBV12-3/TRBV12-4
J gene: TRBJ1-3
CDR3 protein: CASSIPGQPSGNTIYF
CDR3 DNA: TGTGCCAGCAGTATCCCGGGACAGCCCTCTGGAAACACCATATATTTT

clone size: once
D gene: -
V gene: TRBV12-3/TRBV12-4
J gene: TRBJ1-2
CDR3 protein: CASSLRRTALPLYGYTF
CDR3 DNA: TGTGCCAGCAGTTTACGTCGAACAGCCCTCCCGCTCTATGGCTACACCTTC

clone size: -
D gene: TRBD1
V gene: TRBV7-6
J gene: TRBJ2-7
CDR3 protein: CASSLGHLNTGGGVHEQYF
CDR3 DNA: TGTGCTAGCAGCCTAGGACATCTGAATACAGGGGGTGGTGTGCACGAGCAGTACTTC

clone size: few
D gene: TRBD2
V gene: TRBV7-6
J gene: TRBJ2-7
CDR3 protein: CASSPRLAGVEAYEQYF
CDR3 DNA: TGTGCCAGCAGCCCGCGGTTAGCGGGAGTCGAGGCCTACGAGCAGTACTTC

clone size: -
D gene: -
V gene: TRBV7-2
J gene: TRBJ2-6
CDR3 protein: CASSLESGARGANVLTF
CDR3 DNA: TGTGCCAGCAGCTTAGAATCGGGAGCGCGCGGGGCCAACGTCCTGACTTTC

clone size: -
D gene: -
V gene: TRBV7-2
J gene: TRBJ2-7
CDR3 protein: CASSLEVRGGSYEQYF
CDR3 DNA: TGTGCCAGCAGCTTAGAGGTTAGGGGGGGCTCCTACGAGCAGTACTTC